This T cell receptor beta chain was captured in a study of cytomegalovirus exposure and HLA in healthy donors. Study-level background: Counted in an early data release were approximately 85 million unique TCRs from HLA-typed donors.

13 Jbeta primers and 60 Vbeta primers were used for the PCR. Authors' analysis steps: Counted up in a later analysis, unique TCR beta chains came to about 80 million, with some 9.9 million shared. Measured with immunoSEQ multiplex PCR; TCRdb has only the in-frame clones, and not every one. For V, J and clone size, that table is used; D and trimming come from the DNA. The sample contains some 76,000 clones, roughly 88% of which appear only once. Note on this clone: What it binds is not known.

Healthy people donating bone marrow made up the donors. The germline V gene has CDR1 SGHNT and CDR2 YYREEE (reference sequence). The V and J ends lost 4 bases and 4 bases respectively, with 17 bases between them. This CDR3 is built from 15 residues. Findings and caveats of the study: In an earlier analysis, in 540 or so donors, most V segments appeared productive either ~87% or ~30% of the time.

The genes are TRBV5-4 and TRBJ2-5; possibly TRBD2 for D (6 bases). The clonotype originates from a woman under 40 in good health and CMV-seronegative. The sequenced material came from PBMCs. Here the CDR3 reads CASSPAGRGRETQYF. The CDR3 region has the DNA TGTGCCAGCAGCCCAGCGGGTCGGGGGAGAGAGACCCAGTACTTC.